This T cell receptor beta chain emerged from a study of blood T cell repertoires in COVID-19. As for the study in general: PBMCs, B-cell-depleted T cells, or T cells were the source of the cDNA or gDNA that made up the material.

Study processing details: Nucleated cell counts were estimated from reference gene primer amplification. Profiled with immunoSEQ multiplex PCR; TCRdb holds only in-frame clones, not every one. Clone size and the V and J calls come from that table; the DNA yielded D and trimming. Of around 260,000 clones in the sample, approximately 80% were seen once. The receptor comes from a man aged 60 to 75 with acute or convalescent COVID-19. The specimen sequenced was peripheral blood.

CDR3 DNA sequence: TGTGCCAGTAGTAACCTCCTAGCGGGAGCTGGAAACGAGCAGTACTTC. It specifies CASSNLLAGAGNEQYF. The chain uses TRBV19 and TRBJ2-7; 10 positions match TRBD2. The length of the CDR3 is 16 residues. Germline V gene sequence: CDR1 LNHDA, CDR2 SQIVND (reference sequence). J was trimmed by 5 bases and V by 4 bases; bases with no gene match: 11.